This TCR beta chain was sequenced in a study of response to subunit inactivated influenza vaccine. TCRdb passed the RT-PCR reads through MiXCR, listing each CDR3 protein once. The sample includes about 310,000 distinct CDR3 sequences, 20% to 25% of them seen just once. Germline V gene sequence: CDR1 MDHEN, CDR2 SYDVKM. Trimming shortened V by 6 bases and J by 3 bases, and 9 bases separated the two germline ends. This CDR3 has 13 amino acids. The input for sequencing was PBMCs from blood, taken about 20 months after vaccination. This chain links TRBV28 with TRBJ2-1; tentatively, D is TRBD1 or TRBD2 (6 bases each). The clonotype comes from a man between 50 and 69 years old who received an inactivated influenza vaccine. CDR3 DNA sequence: TGTGCCAGCAGCGGGGGCCTCTACAATGAGCAGTTCTTC. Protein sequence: CASSGGLYNEQFF.